Sequencing of this T cell receptor (beta chain) was carried out in a study of T cell repertoires in cytomegalovirus infection. Study as a whole: Peptides in the study included HLA-C-restricted and HLA-B-restricted CMV epitopes.

TCRdb reanalysed the reads using MiXCR and keeps one entry per CDR3 protein. This sample carries some 590,000 distinct CDR3 sequences, just under 40% of them seen once, and the ten largest clones take about half. General study results and limits: The response measured ex vivo was dominated by TCR beta clonotypes (HLA-C-restricted and CMV-specific). Public TCR beta family frequency separated CMV-and-HLA carriers, including in an independent cohort.

J lost 5 bases, V lost 6 bases, and 13 bases had no gene match. The CDR3 is 16 residues long. Germline V gene lookup returns CDR1 SNHLY and CDR2 FYNNEI. A remark on this clonotype: Its antigen is undetermined.

The clonotype was recovered from a human donor in good health (CMV status not recorded). Some clones in this sample may be carry-over from other donors' samples. The chain employs TRBV2 and TRBJ2-1, with 7 bases matching TRBD2. The source material was cultured PBMCs, sampled from culture after CMV antigen stimulation. Here the CDR3 DNA reads TGTGCCAGCAGATCGAGGGCGGGAGTATATGACAATGAGCAGTTCTTC. Translating gives CASRSRAGVYDNEQFF.